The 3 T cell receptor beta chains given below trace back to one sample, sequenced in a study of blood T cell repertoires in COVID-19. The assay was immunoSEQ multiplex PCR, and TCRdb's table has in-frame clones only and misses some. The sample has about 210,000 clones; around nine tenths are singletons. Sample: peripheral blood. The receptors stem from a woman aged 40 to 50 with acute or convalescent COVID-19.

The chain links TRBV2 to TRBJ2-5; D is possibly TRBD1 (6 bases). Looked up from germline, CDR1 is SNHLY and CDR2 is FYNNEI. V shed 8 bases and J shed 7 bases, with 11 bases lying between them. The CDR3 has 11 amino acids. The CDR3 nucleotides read TGTGCCAGCTCAGGGGTCGGGACCCAGTACTTC. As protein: CASSGVGTQYF.

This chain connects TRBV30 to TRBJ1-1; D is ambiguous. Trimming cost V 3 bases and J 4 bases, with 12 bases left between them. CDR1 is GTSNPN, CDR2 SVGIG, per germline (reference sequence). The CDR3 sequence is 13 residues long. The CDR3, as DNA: TGTGCCTGGAGCCCTAACGAGGGCACTGAAGCTTTCTTT. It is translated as CAWSPNEGTEAFF. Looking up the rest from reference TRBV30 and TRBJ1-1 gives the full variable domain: SQTIHQWPATLVQPVGSPLSLECTVEGTSNPNLYWYRQAAGRGLQLLFYSVGIGQISSEVPQNLSASRPQDRQFILSSKKLLLSDSGFYLCAWSPNEGTEAFFGQGTRLTVV.

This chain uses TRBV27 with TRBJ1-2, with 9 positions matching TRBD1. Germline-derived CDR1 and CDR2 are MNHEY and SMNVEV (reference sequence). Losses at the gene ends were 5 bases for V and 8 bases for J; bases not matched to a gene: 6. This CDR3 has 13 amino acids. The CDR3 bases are TGTGCCAGCAGTCCCGGGACAGGGTGGGGCTACACCTTC. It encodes CASSPGTGWGYTF.